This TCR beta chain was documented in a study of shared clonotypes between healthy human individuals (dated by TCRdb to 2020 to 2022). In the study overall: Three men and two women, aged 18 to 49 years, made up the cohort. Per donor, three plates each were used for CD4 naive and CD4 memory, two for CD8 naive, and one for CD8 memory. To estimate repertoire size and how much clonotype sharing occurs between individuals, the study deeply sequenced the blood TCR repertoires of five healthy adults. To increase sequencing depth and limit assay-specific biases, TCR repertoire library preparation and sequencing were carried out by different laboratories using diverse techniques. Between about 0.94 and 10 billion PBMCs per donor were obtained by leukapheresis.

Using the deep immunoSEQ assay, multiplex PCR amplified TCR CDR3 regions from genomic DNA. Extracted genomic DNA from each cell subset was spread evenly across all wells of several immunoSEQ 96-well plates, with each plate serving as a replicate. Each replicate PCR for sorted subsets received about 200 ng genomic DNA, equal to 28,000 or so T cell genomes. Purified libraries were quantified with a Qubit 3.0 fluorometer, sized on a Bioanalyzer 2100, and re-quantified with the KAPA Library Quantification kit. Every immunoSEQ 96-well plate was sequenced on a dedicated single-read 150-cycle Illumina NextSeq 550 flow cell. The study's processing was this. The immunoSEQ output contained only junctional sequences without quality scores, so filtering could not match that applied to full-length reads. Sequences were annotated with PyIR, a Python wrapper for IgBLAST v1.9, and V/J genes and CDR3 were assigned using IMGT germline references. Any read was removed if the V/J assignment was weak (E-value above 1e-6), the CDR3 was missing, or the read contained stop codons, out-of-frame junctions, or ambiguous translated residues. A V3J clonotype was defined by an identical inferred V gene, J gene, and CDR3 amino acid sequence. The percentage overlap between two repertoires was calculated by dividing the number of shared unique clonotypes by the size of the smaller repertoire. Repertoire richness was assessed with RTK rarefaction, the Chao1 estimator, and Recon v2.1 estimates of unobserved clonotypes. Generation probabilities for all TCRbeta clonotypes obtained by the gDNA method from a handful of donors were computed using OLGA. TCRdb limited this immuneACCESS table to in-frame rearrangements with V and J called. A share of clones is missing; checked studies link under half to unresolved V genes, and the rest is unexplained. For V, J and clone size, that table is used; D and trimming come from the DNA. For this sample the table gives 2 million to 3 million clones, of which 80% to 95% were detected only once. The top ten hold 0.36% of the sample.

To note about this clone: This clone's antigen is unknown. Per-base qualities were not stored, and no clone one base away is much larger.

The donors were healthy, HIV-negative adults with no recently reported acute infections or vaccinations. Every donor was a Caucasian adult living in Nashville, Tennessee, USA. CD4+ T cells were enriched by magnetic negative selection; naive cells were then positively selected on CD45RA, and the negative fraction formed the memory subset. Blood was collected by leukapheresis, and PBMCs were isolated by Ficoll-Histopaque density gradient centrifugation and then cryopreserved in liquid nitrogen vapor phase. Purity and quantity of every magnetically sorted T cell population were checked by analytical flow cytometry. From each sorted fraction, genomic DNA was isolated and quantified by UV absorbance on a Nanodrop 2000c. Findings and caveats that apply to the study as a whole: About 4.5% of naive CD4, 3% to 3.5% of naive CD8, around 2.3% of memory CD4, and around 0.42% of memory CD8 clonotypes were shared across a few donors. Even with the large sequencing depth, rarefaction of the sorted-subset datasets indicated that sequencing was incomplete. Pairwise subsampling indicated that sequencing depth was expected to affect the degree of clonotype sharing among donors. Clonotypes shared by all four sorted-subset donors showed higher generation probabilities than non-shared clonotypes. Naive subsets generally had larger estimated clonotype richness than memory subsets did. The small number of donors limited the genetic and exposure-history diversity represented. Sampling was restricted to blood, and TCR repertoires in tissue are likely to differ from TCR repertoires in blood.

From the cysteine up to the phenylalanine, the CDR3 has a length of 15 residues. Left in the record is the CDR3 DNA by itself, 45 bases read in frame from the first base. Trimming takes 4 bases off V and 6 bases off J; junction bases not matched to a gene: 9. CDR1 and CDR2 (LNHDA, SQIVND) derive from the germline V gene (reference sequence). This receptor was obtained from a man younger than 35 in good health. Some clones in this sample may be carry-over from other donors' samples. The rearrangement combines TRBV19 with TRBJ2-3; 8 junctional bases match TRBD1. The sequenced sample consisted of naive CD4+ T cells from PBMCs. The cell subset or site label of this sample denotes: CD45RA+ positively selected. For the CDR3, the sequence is CASSTTGGRLDTQYF. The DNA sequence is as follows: TGTGCCAGTAGTACCACAGGGGGTCGCCTGGATACGCAGTATTTT.